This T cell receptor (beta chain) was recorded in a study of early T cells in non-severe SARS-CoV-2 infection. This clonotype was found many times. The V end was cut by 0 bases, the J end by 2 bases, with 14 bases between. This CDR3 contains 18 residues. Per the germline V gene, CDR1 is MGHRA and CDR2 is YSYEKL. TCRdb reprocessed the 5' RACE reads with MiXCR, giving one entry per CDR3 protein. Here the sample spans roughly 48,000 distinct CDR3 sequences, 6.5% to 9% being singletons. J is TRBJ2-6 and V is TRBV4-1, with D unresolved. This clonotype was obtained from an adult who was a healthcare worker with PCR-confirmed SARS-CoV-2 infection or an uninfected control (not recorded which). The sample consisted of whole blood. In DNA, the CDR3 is TGCGCCAGCAGCCAAGATAAAACGTGGCAGACTGGGGCCAACGTCCTGACTTTC. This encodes CASSQDKTWQTGANVLTF.